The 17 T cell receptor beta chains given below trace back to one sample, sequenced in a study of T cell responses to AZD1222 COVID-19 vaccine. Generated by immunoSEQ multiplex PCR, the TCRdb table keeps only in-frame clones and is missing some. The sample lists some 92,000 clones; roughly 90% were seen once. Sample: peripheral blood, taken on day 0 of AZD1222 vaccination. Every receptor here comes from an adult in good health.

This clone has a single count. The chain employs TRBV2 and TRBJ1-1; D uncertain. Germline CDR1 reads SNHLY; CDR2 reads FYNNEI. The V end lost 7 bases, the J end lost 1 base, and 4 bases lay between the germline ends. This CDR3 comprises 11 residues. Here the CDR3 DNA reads TGTGCCAGCACGGGGAACACTGAAGCTTTCTTT. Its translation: CASTGNTEAFF.

The CDR3 nucleotides read TGTGCCTGGAAGGCTGGCCTCGACACCGGGGAGCTGTTTTTT. Residues: CAWKAGLDTGELFF. This rearrangement joins TRBV30 to TRBJ2-2; D remains unclear. Per the germline V gene, CDR1 is GTSNPN and CDR2 is SVGIG (reference sequence). Trimming took 4 bases from V and 3 from J, leaving 12 bases between them. This CDR3 region has 14 residues.

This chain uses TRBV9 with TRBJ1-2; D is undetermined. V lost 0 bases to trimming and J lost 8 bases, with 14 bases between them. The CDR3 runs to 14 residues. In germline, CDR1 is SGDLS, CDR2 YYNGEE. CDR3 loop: CASSVAGFPGGYTF. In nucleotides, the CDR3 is TGTGCCAGCAGCGTAGCCGGTTTCCCAGGAGGCTACACCTTC.

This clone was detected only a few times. The CDR3 loop is CASSEAAAGDYEQYF. The DNA for the CDR3 is TGTGCCAGCAGTGAAGCGGCCGCGGGAGACTACGAGCAGTACTTC. The chain links TRBV6-1 to TRBJ2-7; 7 bases map to TRBD2. The CDR3 runs 15 residues. Germline CDR1 and CDR2: MNHNS and SASEGT. Germline trimming cut 0 bases from V and 3 bases from J; bases unmatched to any gene: 5.

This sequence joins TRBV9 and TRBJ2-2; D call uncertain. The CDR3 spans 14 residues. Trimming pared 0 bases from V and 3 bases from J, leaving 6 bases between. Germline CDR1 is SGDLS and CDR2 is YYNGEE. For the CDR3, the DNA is TGTGCCAGCAGCGTAGGACTCTACACCGGGGAGCTGTTTTTT. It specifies CASSVGLYTGELFF.

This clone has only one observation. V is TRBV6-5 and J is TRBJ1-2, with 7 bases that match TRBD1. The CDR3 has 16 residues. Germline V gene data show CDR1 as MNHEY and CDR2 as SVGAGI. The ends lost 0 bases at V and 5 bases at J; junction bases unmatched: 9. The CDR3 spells CASSYSRGTAFYGYTF. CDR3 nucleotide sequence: TGTGCCAGCAGTTACTCCCGCGGGACAGCGTTTTATGGCTACACCTTC.

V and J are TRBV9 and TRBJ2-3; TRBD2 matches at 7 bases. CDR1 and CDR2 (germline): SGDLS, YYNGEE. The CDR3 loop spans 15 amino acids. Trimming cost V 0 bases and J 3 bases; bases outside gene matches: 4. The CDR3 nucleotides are TGTGCCAGCAGCGTAGGCGGCGGGAGAACAGATACGCAGTATTTT. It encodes CASSVGGGRTDTQYF.

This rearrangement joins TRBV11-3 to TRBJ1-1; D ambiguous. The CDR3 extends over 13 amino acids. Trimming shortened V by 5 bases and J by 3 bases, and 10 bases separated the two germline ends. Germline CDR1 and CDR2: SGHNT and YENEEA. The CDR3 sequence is CASSAQYDTEAFF. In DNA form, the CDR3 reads TGTGCCAGCAGCGCCCAATACGACACTGAAGCTTTCTTT.

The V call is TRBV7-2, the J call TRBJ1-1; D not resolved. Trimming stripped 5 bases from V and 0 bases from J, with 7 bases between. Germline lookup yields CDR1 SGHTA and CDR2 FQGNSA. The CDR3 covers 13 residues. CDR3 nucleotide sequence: TGTGCCAGCAGCCCCTACATGAACACTGAAGCTTTCTTT. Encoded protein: CASSPYMNTEAFF.

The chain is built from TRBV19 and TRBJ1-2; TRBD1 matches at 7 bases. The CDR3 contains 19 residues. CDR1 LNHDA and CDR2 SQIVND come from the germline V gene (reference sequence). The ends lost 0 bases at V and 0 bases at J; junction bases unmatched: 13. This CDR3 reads CASSIEVGQIQRTNYGYTF. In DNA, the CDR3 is TGTGCCAGTAGTATAGAGGTGGGACAGATTCAACGTACTAACTATGGCTACACCTTC. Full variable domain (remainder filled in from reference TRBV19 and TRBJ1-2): DGGITQSPKYLFRKEGQNVTLSCEQNLNHDAMYWYRQDPGQGLRLIYYSQIVNDFQKGDIAEGYSVSREKKESFPLTVTSAQKNPTAFYLCASSIEVGQIQRTNYGYTFGSGTRLTVV.

The CDR3 here is CASSDEVAGEEQYF. CDR3 coding DNA: TGTGCCAGCAGTGATGAGGTAGCGGGAGAAGAGCAGTACTTC. The chain couples TRBV25-1 to TRBJ2-7, with 9 nucleotides matching TRBD2. The length of the CDR3 is 14 residues. Trimming cost V 3 bases and J 7 bases; bases outside gene matches: 7. Per germline, CDR1 MGHDK and CDR2 SYGVNS.

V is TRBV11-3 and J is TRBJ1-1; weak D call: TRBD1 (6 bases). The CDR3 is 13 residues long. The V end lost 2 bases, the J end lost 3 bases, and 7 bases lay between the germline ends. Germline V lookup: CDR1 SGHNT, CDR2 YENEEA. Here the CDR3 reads CASSLYRDTEAFF. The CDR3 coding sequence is TGTGCCAGCAGCTTATACAGGGACACTGAAGCTTTCTTT.

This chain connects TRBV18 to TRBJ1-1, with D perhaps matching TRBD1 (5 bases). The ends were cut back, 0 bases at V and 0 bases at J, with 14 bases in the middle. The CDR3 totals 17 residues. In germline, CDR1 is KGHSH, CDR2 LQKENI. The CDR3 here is CASSPPSGINMNTEAFF. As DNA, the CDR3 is TGTGCCAGCTCACCACCGTCAGGGATCAACATGAACACTGAAGCTTTCTTT.

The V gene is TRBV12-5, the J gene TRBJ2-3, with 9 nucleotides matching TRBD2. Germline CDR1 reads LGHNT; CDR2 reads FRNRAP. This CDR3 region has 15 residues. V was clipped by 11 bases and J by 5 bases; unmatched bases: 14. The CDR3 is CASSLGLAGRDTQYF. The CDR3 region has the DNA TGTGCTTCCTCCCTAGGGCTAGCGGGGAGAGATACGCAGTATTTT.

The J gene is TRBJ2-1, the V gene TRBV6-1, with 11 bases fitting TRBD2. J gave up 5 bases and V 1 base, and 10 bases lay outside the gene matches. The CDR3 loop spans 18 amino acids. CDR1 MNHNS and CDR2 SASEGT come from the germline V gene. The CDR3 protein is CASSEVSGRAPRDNEQFF. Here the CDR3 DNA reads TGTGCCAGCAGTGAAGTTAGCGGGAGGGCCCCCCGGGACAATGAGCAGTTCTTC.

The CDR3 region is CAISVGAIDNEQFF. In DNA, the CDR3 is TGTGCCATCAGTGTTGGAGCAATAGACAATGAGCAGTTCTTC. V is TRBV10-3 and J is TRBJ2-1; D remains unclear. Between the trimmed V and J ends, which lost 4 bases and 5 bases, there was a span of 12 bases. This CDR3 spans 14 amino acids. In germline, CDR1 is ENHRY, CDR2 SYGVKD.

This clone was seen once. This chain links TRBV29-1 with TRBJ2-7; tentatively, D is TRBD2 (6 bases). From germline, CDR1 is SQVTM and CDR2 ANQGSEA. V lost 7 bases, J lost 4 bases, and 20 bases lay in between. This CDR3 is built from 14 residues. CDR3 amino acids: CSAAIGSGRYEQYF. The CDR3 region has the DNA TGCAGCGCTGCAATAGGATCTGGGAGGTACGAGCAGTACTTC.